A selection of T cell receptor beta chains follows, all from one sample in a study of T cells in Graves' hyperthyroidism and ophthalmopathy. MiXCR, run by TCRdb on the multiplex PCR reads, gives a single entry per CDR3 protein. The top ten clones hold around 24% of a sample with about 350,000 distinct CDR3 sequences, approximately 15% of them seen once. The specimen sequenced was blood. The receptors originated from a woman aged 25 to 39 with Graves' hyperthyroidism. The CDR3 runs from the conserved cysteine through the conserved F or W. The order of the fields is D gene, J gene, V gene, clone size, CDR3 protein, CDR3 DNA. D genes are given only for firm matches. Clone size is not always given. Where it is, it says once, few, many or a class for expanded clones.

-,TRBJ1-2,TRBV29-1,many,CSVKGIIGYTF,TGCAGCGTTAAAGGGATCATAGGCTACACCTTC
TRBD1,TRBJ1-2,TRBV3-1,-,CASSQAGGKANYGYTF,TGTGCCAGCAGCCAAGCAGGGGGTAAAGCTAACTATGGCTACACCTTC
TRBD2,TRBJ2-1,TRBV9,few,CASSVRTSAAEQFF,TGTGCCAGCAGCGTTAGGACTAGCGCGGCCGAGCAGTTCTTC
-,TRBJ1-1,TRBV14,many,CASSQDLKENTEAFF,TGTGCCAGCAGCCAAGATCTCAAAGAGAACACTGAAGCTTTCTTT
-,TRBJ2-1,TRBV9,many,CASSPRDTSYNEQFF,TGTGCCAGCAGCCCTAGGGACACTTCCTACAATGAGCAGTTCTTC
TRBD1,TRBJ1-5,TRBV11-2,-,CASSWDRANQPQHF,TGTGCCAGCAGTTGGGACAGGGCCAATCAGCCCCAGCATTTT
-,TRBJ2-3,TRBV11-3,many,CASIATDTQYF,TGTGCCAGCATCGCGACAGATACGCAGTATTTT
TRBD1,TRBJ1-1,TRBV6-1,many,CASVPGQYTEAFF,TGTGCCAGCGTCCCGGGACAGTACACTGAAGCTTTCTTT
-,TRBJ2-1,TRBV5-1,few,CARRLVIHEQFF,TGCGCCAGACGACTAGTCATACATGAGCAGTTCTTC
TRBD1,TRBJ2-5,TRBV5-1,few,CASSLIGQGETQYF,TGCGCCAGCAGCTTGATAGGACAGGGTGAGACCCAGTACTTC
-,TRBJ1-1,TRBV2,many,CASTLDLGNTEAFF,TGTGCCAGCACCCTGGACCTAGGGAACACTGAAGCTTTCTTT
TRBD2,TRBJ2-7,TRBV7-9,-,CASSLGGTSVSYEQYF,TGTGCCAGCAGCTTAGGCGGGACTAGCGTTTCCTACGAGCAGTACTTC
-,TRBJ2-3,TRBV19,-,CASTVTGGDTQYF,TGTGCCAGTACCGTGACAGGAGGGGATACGCAGTATTTT
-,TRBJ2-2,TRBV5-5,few,CASSLNTGTSTGELFF,TGTGCCAGCAGCTTAAATACCGGGACAAGCACCGGGGAGCTGTTTTTT
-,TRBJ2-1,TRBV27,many,CASSLLGSSYNEQFF,TGTGCCAGCAGTTTATTGGGGAGCTCCTACAATGAGCAGTTCTTC
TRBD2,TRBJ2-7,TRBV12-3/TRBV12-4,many,CASSLQAGGRSSYEQYF,TGTGCCAGCAGTTTACAAGCGGGAGGAAGAAGCTCCTACGAGCAGTACTTC
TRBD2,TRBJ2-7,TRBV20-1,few,CSARAAGVLEQYF,TGCAGTGCTAGAGCAGCGGGAGTTCTCGAGCAGTACTTC
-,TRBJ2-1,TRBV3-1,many,CASSKTTREQFF,TGTGCCAGCAGCAAGACCACGCGGGAGCAGTTCTTC
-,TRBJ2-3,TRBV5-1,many,CASSFRRVDSTDTQYF,TGCGCCAGCAGCTTCCGACGCGTTGACAGCACGGATACGCAGTATTTT
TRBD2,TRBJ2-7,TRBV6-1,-,CASSSLAGLSYEQYF,TGTGCCAGCAGCTCTTTAGCGGGTTTATCCTACGAGCAGTACTTC